This T cell receptor beta chain was obtained from a study of response to subunit inactivated influenza vaccine. This clonotype has a handful of counts. Its matching antigen is unknown. Regarding the study as a whole: The authors offered the suggestion that each seasonal influenza vaccination recruits few new T cells.

TCRdb reprocessed the RT-PCR reads via MiXCR and lists one record per CDR3 protein. The sample lists about 570,000 distinct CDR3 sequences, roughly 12% occurring once. Trimming stripped 3 bases from V and 3 bases from J, with 14 bases between. The CDR3 spans 16 residues. CDR1 is KGHDR, CDR2 SFDVKD, per germline. The receptor comes from a man between 50 and 59 years old who received an inactivated influenza vaccine. V is TRBV24-1 and J is TRBJ2-1; D gene ambiguous. Sample: PBMCs from blood, taken on the day of vaccination. The CDR3 protein is CATSDRKPGSYNEQFF. CDR3 bases: TGTGCCACCAGTGATCGCAAGCCTGGCAGCTACAATGAGCAGTTCTTC.